This TCR beta chain was profiled in a study of response to subunit inactivated influenza vaccine. Overall study results and limits: Every seasonal influenza vaccination brings in few new T cells, the authors suggested.

The V and J ends lost 1 base and 0 bases respectively, with 9 bases between them. The CDR3 runs 15 residues. CDR1 and CDR2 (germline): DFQATT, SNEGSKA (reference sequence). TCRdb reanalysed the RT-PCR reads using MiXCR and keeps one entry per CDR3 protein. Of about 500,000 distinct CDR3 sequences listed, about 17% are singletons. Regarding this clonotype: The antigen is undetermined.

The starting material was CD4+ T cells sorted from PBMCs, obtained around 25 months after vaccination. The gene calls are TRBV20-1 and TRBJ2-2; D possibly corresponds to TRBD2 (5 bases). This sequence was found in a man aged 50 to 69 who received an inactivated influenza vaccine. CDR3 sequence: CSARVGGSNTGELFF. Here the CDR3 DNA reads TGCAGTGCTAGAGTCGGCGGGTCGAACACCGGGGAGCTGTTTTTT.